This T cell receptor beta chain was profiled in a study of Ad26.COV2.S vaccination and SARS-CoV-2 variants. Libraries were prepared by immunoSEQ multiplex PCR; TCRdb keeps only in-frame clonotypes and omits some of them. The sample has about 350,000 clones, about 85% seen once. This clone has only one observation. The antigen is undetermined. The treatment here: about 20 received Ad26.COV2.S at low or high dose, single or two shots; 5 received placebo; per-sample allocation not given. Sampling happened 63 days after the first vaccine or placebo injection. Donation came from an adult in Boston who was aged 18-55 years. Study results and caveats: Assessments of TCR breadth and depth may have underestimated the total T cell responses. Reported post-vaccination CD8+ and CD4+ T cell responses to spike showed substantial breadth.

The sequence was collected from a person aged 18-65 years who received the Ad26.COV2.S COVID-19 vaccine or a placebo. The starting material was peripheral blood, obtained in a trial of Ad26.COV2.S vaccine versus placebo.

CDR3 sequence: CASSLLDPLSGELFF. Here the CDR3 DNA reads TGTGCCAGCAGCTTGCTGGACCCCCTGTCCGGGGAGCTGTTTTTT. The rearrangement links TRBV5-6 to TRBJ2-2; D is uncertain. This CDR3 comprises 15 residues. Germline values: CDR1 SGHDT, CDR2 YYEEEE. Trimming stripped 1 base from V and 6 bases from J, with 13 bases between.